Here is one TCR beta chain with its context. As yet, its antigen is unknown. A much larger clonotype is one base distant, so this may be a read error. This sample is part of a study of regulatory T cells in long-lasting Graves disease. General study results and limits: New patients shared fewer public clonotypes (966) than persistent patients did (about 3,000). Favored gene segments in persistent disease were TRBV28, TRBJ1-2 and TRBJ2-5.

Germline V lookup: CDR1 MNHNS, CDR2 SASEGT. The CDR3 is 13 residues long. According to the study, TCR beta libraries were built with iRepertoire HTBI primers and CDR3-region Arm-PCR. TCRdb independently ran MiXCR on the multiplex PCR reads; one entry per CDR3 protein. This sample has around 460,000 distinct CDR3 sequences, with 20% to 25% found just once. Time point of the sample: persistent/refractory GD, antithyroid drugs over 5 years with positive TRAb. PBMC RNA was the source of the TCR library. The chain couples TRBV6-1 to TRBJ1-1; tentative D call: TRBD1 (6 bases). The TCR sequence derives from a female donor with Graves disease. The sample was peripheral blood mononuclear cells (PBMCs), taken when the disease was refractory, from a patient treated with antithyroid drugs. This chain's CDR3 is CAGRSGGPEEAFF. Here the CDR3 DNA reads TGTGCCGGCAGGTCCGGGGGCCCCGAAGAAGCTTTCTTT.